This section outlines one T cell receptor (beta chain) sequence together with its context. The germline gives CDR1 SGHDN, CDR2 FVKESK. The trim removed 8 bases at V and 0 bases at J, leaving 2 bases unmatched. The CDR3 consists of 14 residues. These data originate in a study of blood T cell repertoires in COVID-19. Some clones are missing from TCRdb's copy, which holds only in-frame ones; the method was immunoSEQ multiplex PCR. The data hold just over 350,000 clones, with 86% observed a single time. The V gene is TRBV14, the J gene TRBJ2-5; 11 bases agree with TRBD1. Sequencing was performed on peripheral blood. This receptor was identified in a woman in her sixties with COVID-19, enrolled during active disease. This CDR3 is CASGDRGYQETQYF. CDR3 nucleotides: TGTGCCAGCGGGGACAGGGGGTACCAAGAGACCCAGTACTTC.